This T cell receptor (beta chain) appears in the sequencing data of a study of T cell repertoires in ileal Crohn's disease. Study background: At postoperative colonoscopy, neoterminal ileum biopsies were taken as M6. Study-level results: Compared with non-smokers, active smokers at surgery showed more clonal expansions. All patients with clonality above 26.8% had endoscopic recurrence.

Stated time point: neoterminal ileum biopsy at postoperative endoscopy, about 6 months after surgery. Included were adult ileal or ileocolonic Crohn's patients indicated for ileocolonic resection. This clone was found once. Antigen specificity is unknown. V shed 4 bases and J 3 bases; nucleotides not matched to a gene: 1. Germline lookup yields CDR1 SGHNT and CDR2 YYREEE (reference sequence). This CDR3 comprises 13 residues. The table came from immunoSEQ multiplex PCR; TCRdb's copy has only in-frame clones and leaves some out. The data show 12,000 or so clones, 65% to 85% seen once. The origin of this receptor is an adult with Crohn's disease. The chain links TRBV5-4 to TRBJ2-7; 10 bases align to TRBD2. The sample taken for sequencing was ileal tissue. This chain's CDR3 is CASSVAGGYEQYF. CDR3 DNA: TGTGCCAGCAGCGTAGCGGGAGGCTACGAGCAGTACTTC.